The next 3 T cell receptor beta chains were all read from a single sample in a study of T cell responses to AZD1222 COVID-19 vaccine. Measured with immunoSEQ multiplex PCR; TCRdb has only the in-frame clones, and not every one. This table has about 100,000 clones, just under 90% appearing once. The input for sequencing was peripheral blood, taken on day 0 of AZD1222 vaccination. The receptors originated from an adult in good health.

V gene TRBV5-1 combines with J gene TRBJ1-1; the D is unclear. The germline V and J ends were trimmed by 4 bases and 1 base, with 11 bases remaining between them. The germline gives CDR1 SGHRS, CDR2 YFSETQ. CDR3 length equals 14 residues. CDR3 bases: TGCGCCAGCAGCCGAGCAGAACAGAACACTGAAGCTTTCTTT. This encodes CASSRAEQNTEAFF.

This chain joins TRBV7-2 and TRBJ1-2, with TRBD1 matching over 12 bases. Unmatched junction bases numbered 11, after V lost 5 bases and J lost 7 bases. Germline V gives CDR1 SGHTA, CDR2 FQGNSA. The CDR3 contains 16 residues. CDR3 amino acids: CASSPQQGQGAAGYTF. In DNA form, the CDR3 reads TGTGCCAGCAGCCCTCAACAGGGACAGGGGGCTGCTGGCTACACCTTC.

This clone was found a few times. The chain links TRBV3-1 (or the pseudogene TRBV3-2) to TRBJ1-4; no clear D. Trimming shortened V by 4 bases and J by 6 bases, and 12 bases separated the two germline ends. This CDR3 has 14 residues. Germline V gives CDR1 LGHDT, CDR2 YNNKEL (reference sequence). Here the CDR3 DNA reads TGTGCCAGCAGCCCCATGGGCGGGCATGAAAAACTGTTTTTT. It translates to CASSPMGGHEKLFF.